This TCR beta chain emerged from a study of blood T cell repertoires in COVID-19. The overall study: Collection of acute and convalescent COVID-19 samples took place in the United States, Italy and Spain.

There are a few counts of this clone. Original handling: It was from reference gene primer amplification that nucleated cell counts were estimated. The data were produced by immunoSEQ multiplex PCR, yet TCRdb's version contains in-frame clones alone and is incomplete. That table supplies the V and J calls and clone size; D and trimming were determined from the DNA. The sample consists of 170,000 or so clones, 84% of them appearing once. This CDR3 contains 14 residues. CDR1 MGHRA and CDR2 YSYEKL come from the germline V gene. V was clipped by 0 bases and J by 3 bases, with 6 bases between them. This receptor was identified in a man between 18 and 29 years old with active or convalescent COVID-19. The chain employs TRBV4-1 and TRBJ1-3; D remains unclear. The source material was peripheral blood. The CDR3 loop reads CASSQDPHGNTIYF. The CDR3 DNA reads TGCGCCAGCAGCCAAGATCCCCATGGAAACACCATATATTTT.